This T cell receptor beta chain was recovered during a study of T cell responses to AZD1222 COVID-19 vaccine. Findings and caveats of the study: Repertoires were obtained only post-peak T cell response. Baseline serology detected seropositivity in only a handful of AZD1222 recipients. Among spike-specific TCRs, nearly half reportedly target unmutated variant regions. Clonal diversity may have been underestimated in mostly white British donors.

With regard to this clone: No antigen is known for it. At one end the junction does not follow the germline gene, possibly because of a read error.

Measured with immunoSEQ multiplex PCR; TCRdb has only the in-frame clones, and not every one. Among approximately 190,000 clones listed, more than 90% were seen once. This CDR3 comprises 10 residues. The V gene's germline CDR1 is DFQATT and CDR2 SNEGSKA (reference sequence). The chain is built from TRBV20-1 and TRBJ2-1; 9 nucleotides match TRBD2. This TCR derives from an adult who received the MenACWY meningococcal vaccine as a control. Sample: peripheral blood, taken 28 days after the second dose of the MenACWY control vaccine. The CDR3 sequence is CSAVAGAAVF. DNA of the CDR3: TGCAGTGCTGTAGCGGGAGCGGCGGTCTTC.